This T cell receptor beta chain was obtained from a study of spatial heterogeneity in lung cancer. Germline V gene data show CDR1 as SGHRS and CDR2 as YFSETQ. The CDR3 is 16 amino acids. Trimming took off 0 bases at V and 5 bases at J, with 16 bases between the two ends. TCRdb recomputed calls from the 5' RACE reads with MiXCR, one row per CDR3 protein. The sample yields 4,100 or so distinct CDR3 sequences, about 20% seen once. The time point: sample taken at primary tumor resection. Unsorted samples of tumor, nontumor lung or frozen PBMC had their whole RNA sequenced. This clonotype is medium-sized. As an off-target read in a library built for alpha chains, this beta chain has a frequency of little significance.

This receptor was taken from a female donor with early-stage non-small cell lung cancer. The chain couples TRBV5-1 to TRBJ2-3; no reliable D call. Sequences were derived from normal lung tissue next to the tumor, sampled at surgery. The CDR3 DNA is TGCGCCAGCAGCTTGGAGGTCGGTTCCGTGGGAGATACGCAGTATTTT. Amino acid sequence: CASSLEVGSVGDTQYF.